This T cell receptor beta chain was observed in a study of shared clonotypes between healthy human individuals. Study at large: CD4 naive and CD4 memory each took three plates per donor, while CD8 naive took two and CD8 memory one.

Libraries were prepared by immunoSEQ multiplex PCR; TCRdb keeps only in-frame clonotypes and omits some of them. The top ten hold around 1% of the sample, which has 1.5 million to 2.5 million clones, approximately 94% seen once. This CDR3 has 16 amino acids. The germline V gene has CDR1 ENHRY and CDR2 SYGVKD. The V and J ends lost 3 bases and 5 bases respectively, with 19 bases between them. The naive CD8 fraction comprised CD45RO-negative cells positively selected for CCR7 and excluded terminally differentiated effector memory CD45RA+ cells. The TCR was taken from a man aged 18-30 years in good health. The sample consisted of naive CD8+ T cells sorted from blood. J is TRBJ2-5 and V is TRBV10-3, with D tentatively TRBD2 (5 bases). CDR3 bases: TGTGCCATCAGTGACCAGCTCACTTTCGCGGGTGAGACCCAGTACTTC. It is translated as CAISDQLTFAGETQYF.